One sample yielded the 9 T cell receptor beta chains listed below, sequenced in a study of T cells after yellow fever vaccination. One entry per CDR3 protein, called by TCRdb with MiXCR from the 5' RACE reads. The table includes over 250,000 distinct CDR3 sequences, roughly 3.9% detected once. The sequencing used PBMCs, collected 5 days after the yellow fever booster vaccination. These receptors were collected from a man aged 18 to 29 who received the YFV17D yellow fever vaccine.

This chain uses TRBV5-1 with TRBJ2-3, with 8 nucleotides matching TRBD1. V lost 4 bases, J lost 2 bases, and 3 bases stayed unmatched. Germline V gene lookup returns CDR1 SGHRS and CDR2 YFSETQ. The CDR3 runs to 14 residues. CDR3 DNA sequence: TGCGCCAGCAGCGGACAGGGACTCACAGATACGCAGTATTTT. Its translation: CASSGQGLTDTQYF.

Many counts were recorded for this clonotype. The J gene is TRBJ2-5, the V gene TRBV18, with D possibly TRBD1 on 6 matching bases. Trimming removed 4 bases at V and 1 base at J, with 7 bases between. The CDR3 runs to 13 residues. Germline V CDR1 and CDR2: KGHSH, LQKENI. The CDR3 nucleotides are TGTGCCAGCTCACGGGACATCCAAGAGACCCAGTACTTC. Translating gives CASSRDIQETQYF.

This clonotype has more than one count but fewer than ten. The CDR3 nucleotides are TGTGCCAGCAGCGCCTCACTAGGACGGGGCAATGAGCAGTTCTTC. Residues: CASSASLGRGNEQFF. The chain is built from TRBV7-3 and TRBJ2-1, with a tentative D call TRBD2 (5 bases). Germline values: CDR1 SGHTA, CDR2 FQGTGA. V shed 5 bases and J shed 6 bases, with 17 bases lying between them. This CDR3 comprises 15 residues.

CDR3 sequence (DNA): TGTGCCAGCAGGGCGGGAAATTCACCCCTCCACTTT. The encoded protein is CASRAGNSPLHF. This chain joins TRBV6-5 and TRBJ1-6; no clear D. Trimming removed 6 bases at V and 7 bases at J, with 7 bases between. The CDR3 extends over 12 amino acids. Per the germline V gene, CDR1 is MNHEY and CDR2 is SVGAGI.

This chain connects TRBV6-1 to TRBJ2-2; D call uncertain. This CDR3 has 13 amino acids. V dropped 5 bases and J dropped 6 bases, with 10 bases sitting between them. Germline CDR1 and CDR2: MNHNS and SASEGT. The CDR3 bases are TGTGCCAGCAGTCTTCGCCGGGCCGGGGAGCTGTTTTTT. This gives the protein CASSLRRAGELFF.

This clonotype was found a few times. The chain employs TRBV3-1 and TRBJ1-2, with 7 bases fitting TRBD1. The germline CDR1 and CDR2 sequences are LGHDT and YNNKEL (reference sequence). Trimming at V came to 0 bases and at J to 4 bases, leaving 5 bases not matched to a gene. There are 15 residues in the CDR3. The DNA for the CDR3 is TGTGCCAGCAGCCAAGAAAGGGGGCGAGTCTATGGCTACACCTTC. As protein: CASSQERGRVYGYTF.

The rearrangement links TRBV24-1 to TRBJ2-3, with 7 bases that match TRBD1. The CDR3 covers 15 residues. From germline, CDR1 is KGHDR and CDR2 SFDVKD. Trimming removed 8 bases from V and 0 bases from J; junction bases left unmatched: 7. Here the CDR3 reads CATTPGTDSTDTQYF. In nucleotides, the CDR3 is TGTGCCACCACTCCCGGGACAGATAGCACAGATACGCAGTATTTT.

About this clonotype: At one of its ends the junction is not consistent with the germline gene, which may arise from a read error. This chain joins TRBV7-2 and TRBJ1-1; 8 positions match TRBD1. The CDR3 consists of 13 residues. CDR1 and CDR2 (germline): SGHTA, FQGNSA. Here the CDR3 reads CASSLGSGGTEAF. CDR3 bases: TGTGCCAGCAGCTTAGGGTCAGGGGGCACTGAAGCTTTT.

This clonotype has more than one count but fewer than ten. The CDR3 spells CSATSGQGRSETQYF. The CDR3 coding sequence is TGCAGTGCAACCTCAGGGCAGGGGCGCTCAGAGACCCAGTACTTC. The chain combines TRBV20-1 with TRBJ2-5, with a possible D match to TRBD1 (6 bases). The CDR3 extends over 15 amino acids. Germline CDR1 DFQATT, CDR2 SNEGSKA (reference sequence). V lost 6 bases and J 4 bases, leaving 21 bases between the germline ends.